The 7 T cell receptor beta chains below were found in one sample sequenced in a study of blood T cell repertoires in COVID-19. TCRdb's copy holds only in-frame clones and misses some; the assay was immunoSEQ multiplex PCR. Here the sample spans fewer than 200,000 clones, 88% being singletons. Material for sequencing was peripheral blood. The receptors were sampled from a man aged 60-69 years with acute or convalescent COVID-19.

The chain has TRBV11-2 and TRBJ2-2; TRBD2 matches 10 bases. V shed 4 bases, J shed 4 bases, and the junction held 0 bases outside the gene matches. The CDR3 is 14 amino acids. CDR1 is SGHAT and CDR2 is FQNNGV in the germline V gene. CDR3 loop: CASSWTSGTGELFF. CDR3 sequence (DNA): TGTGCCAGCAGCTGGACTAGCGGCACCGGGGAGCTGTTTTTT. The full variable domain, rest sourced from reference TRBV11-2 and TRBJ2-2, is EAGVAQSPRYKIIEKRQSVAFWCNPISGHATLYWYQQILGQGPKLLIQFQNNGVVDDSQLPKDRFSAERLKGVDSTLKIQPAKLEDSAVYLCASSWTSGTGELFFGEGSRLTVL.

There are a few counts of this clone. The chain joins TRBV11-2 to TRBJ1-6, with D unclear. Trimming took off 6 bases at V and 5 bases at J, with 17 bases between the two ends. CDR3 length: 16 residues. Germline V gene data show CDR1 as SGHAT and CDR2 as FQNNGV. The CDR3 sequence is CASSRRTGNNNSPLHF. CDR3 coding DNA: TGTGCCAGCAGTCGCCGGACGGGGAATAATAATTCACCCCTCCACTTT.

The chain carries TRBV28 and TRBJ1-2; D is possibly TRBD1 (5 bases). This CDR3 has 16 amino acids. Germline V gene sequence: CDR1 MDHEN, CDR2 SYDVKM. Trimming removed 0 bases at V and 6 bases at J, with 17 bases between. CDR3 sequence reads: CASSLWGMGQGNGYTF. CDR3 DNA: TGTGCCAGCAGTTTATGGGGGATGGGTCAGGGTAATGGCTACACCTTC.

This chain links TRBV15 with TRBJ1-1; D is uncertain. The CDR3 has 15 residues. The germline V gene has CDR1 LNHNV and CDR2 YYDKDF (reference sequence). V was trimmed by 1 base and J by 2 bases, leaving 11 bases between them. The CDR3 region has the DNA TGTGCCACCAGCAGAGGGAGTCAGCCTAACACTGAAGCTTTCTTT. It yields the protein CATSRGSQPNTEAFF.

J is TRBJ2-6 and V is TRBV5-4; 9 nucleotides agree with TRBD1. V lost 2 bases and J lost 2; bases outside the gene matches: 2. CDR1 is SGHNT and CDR2 is YYREEE in the germline V gene (reference sequence). The CDR3 has 16 residues. In nucleotides, the CDR3 is TGTGCCAGCAGCTTTAGACAGGGGGCTGGGGCCAACGTCCTGACTTTC. It encodes CASSFRQGAGANVLTF.

The V and J genes are TRBV7-9 and TRBJ2-7; 14 bases are shared with TRBD2. Losses at the gene ends were 5 bases for V and 1 base for J; bases not matched to a gene: 7. The CDR3 contains 17 residues. The germline V gene has CDR1 SEHNR and CDR2 FQNEAQ (reference sequence). CDR3 residues: CASSAGTSGSASYEQYF. CDR3 DNA sequence: TGTGCCAGCAGCGCCGGGACTAGCGGGAGTGCGTCCTACGAGCAGTACTTC.

The V call is TRBV5-1, the J call TRBJ2-1; 13 bases are a match to TRBD2. Germline trimming cut 0 bases from V and 10 bases from J; bases unmatched to any gene: 10. Germline lookup yields CDR1 SGHRS and CDR2 YFSETQ. The CDR3 has 17 residues. The CDR3 spells CASSLATSGGAGVEQFF. The DNA for the CDR3 is TGCGCCAGCAGCTTGGCAACTAGCGGGGGGGCCGGAGTAGAGCAGTTCTTC.